This TCR beta chain emerged from a study of blood T cell repertoires in COVID-19. Germline lookup yields CDR1 MNHEY and CDR2 SVGAGI. Trimming took off 6 bases at V and 0 bases at J, with 8 bases between the two ends. The CDR3 contains 13 residues. The data were produced by immunoSEQ multiplex PCR, yet TCRdb's version contains in-frame clones alone and is incomplete. The sample holds over 85,000 clones, roughly 86% seen once. This clone has more than one count but fewer than ten. Sequencing was done on a sample of peripheral blood. The sequence was collected from a man aged 40-49 years with active or convalescent COVID-19. The V call is TRBV6-5, the J call TRBJ1-1; D gene unclear. CDR3: CASRETLNTEAFF. CDR3 bases: TGTGCCAGCAGGGAGACGTTGAACACTGAAGCTTTCTTT.